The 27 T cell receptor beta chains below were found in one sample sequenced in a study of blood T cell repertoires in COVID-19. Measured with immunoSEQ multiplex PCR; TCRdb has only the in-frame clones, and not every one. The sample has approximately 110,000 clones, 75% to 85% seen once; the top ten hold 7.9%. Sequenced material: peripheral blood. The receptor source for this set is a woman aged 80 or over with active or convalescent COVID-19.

Here the CDR3 DNA reads TGTGCCAGCAGCTTAAGGACTAGCGGACCCTACAATGAGCAGTTCTTC. Its protein is CASSLRTSGPYNEQFF. The rearrangement uses TRBV7-3 and TRBJ2-1; 10 nucleotides match TRBD2. Germline loops: CDR1 SGHTA, CDR2 FQGTGA. Trimming cost V 1 base and J 2 bases; bases outside gene matches: 2. The CDR3 is 16 amino acids. Looking up the rest from reference TRBV7-3 and TRBJ2-1 gives the full variable domain: GAGVSQTPSNKVTEKGKYVELRCDPISGHTALYWYRQSLGQGPEFLIYFQGTGAADDSGLPNDRFFAVRPEGSVSTLKIQRTERGDSAVYLCASSLRTSGPYNEQFFGPGTRLTVL.

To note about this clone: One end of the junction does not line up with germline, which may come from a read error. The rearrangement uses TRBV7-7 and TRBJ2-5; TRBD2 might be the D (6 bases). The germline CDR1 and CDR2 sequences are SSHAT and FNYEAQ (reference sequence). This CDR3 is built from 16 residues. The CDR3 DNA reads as TGTGCTAGCAGCCCTGGAGGGGCTTGGTACCAAGAGACCCAGTACTTC. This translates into CASSPGGAWYQETQYF. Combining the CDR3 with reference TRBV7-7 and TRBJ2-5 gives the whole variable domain GAGVSQSPRYKVTKRGQDVTLRCDPISSHATLYWYQQALGQGPEFLTYFNYEAQPDKSGLPSDRFSAERPEGSISTLTIQRTEQRDSAMYRCASSPGGAWYQETQYFGPGTRLLVL.

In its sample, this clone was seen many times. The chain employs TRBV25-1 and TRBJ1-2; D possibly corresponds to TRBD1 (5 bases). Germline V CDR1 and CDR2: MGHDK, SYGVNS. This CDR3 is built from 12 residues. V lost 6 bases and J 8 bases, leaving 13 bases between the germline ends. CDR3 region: CASRMGLEGYTF. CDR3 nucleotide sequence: TGTGCCAGCAGAATGGGACTTGAGGGCTACACCTTC.

CDR3 sequence: CASSPGGTSGSEQYF. The CDR3 DNA follows: TGTGCCAGTAGTCCAGGAGGGACTAGCGGGAGCGAGCAGTACTTC. The rearrangement links TRBV19 to TRBJ2-7, with TRBD2 identical over 14 bases. Germline V CDR1 and CDR2: LNHDA, SQIVND (reference sequence). This CDR3 comprises 15 residues. V shed 5 bases and J 6 bases; nucleotides not matched to a gene: 6.

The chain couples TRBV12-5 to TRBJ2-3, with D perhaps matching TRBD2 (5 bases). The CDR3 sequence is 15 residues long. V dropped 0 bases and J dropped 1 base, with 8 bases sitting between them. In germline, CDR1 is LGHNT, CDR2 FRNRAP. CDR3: CASGLVLGGTDTQYF. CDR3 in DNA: TGTGCTAGTGGTTTGGTACTCGGGGGCACAGATACGCAGTATTTT.

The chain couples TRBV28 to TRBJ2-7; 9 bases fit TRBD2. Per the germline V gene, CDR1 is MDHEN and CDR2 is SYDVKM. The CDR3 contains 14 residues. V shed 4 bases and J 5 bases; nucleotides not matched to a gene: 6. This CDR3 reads CASSSLAGAHEQYF. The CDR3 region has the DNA TGTGCCAGCAGTTCGTTAGCGGGAGCCCACGAGCAGTACTTC.

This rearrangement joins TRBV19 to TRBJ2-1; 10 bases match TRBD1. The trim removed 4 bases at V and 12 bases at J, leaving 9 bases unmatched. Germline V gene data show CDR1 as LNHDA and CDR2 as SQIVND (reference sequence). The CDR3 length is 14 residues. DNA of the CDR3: TGTGCCAGTAGTACAGGACAGGGGGGGGATGGGCAGTTCTTC. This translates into CASSTGQGGDGQFF.

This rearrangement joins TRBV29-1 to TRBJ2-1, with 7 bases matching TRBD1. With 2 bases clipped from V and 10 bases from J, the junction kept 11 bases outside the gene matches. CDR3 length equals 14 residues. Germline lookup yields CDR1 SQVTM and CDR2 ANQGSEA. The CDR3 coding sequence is TGCAGCGTTGAACAGGGGGTCAGTAGGAGCGAGCAGTTCTTC. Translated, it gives CSVEQGVSRSEQFF.

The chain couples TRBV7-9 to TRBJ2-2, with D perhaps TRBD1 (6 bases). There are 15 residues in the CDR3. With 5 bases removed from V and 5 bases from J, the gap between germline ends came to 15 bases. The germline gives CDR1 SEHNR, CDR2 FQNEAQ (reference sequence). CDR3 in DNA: TGTGCCAGCAGCCTTAGACAGGTGTTGACCGGGGAGCTGTTTTTT. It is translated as CASSLRQVLTGELFF.

This CDR3 is CASSEVEQAGGPVEQYF. In nucleotides, the CDR3 is TGTGCCAGCAGTGAAGTGGAGCAAGCGGGAGGGCCGGTCGAGCAGTACTTC. V gene TRBV6-1 combines with J gene TRBJ2-7; TRBD2 matches at 10 bases. The germline CDR1 and CDR2 sequences are MNHNS and SASEGT. CDR3 size: 17 residues. V trimming: 1 base; J trimming: 6 bases; junction bases outside the gene matches: 12.

As DNA, the CDR3 is TGTGCCAGCAGCCAAGACTACAGGGCACCTAATGAAAAACTGTTTTTT. It specifies CASSQDYRAPNEKLFF. This chain links TRBV3-1 (or the pseudogene TRBV3-2) with TRBJ1-4, with D possibly being TRBD1 (6 bases). Germline CDR1 and CDR2: LGHDT and YNNKEL (reference sequence). The CDR3 is made up of 16 amino acids. Trimming removed 0 bases from V and 3 bases from J, with 11 bases in between.

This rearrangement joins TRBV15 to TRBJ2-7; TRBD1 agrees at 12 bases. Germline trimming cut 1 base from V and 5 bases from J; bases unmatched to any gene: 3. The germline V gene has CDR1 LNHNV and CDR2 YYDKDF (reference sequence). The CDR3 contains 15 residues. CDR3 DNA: TGTGCCACCAGCAGAGTGGGGACAGGGGGCAACGAGCAGTACTTC. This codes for CATSRVGTGGNEQYF. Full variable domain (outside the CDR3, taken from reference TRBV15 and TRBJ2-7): DAMVIQNPRYQVTQFGKPVTLSCSQTLNHNVMYWYQQKSSQAPKLLFHYYDKDFNNEADTPDNFQSRRPNTSFCFLDIRSPGLGDTAMYLCATSRVGTGGNEQYFGPGTRLTVT.

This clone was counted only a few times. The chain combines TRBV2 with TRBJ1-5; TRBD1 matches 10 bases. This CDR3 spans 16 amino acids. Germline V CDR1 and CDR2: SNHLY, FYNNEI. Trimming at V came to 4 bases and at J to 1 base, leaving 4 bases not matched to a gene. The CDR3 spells CASSGDRGLSNQPQHF. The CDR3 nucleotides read TGTGCCAGCAGTGGAGACAGGGGGCTGAGCAATCAGCCCCAGCATTTT.

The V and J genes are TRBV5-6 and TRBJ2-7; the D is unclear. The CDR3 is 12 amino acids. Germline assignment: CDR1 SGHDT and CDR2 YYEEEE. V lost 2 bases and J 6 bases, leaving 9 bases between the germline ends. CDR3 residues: CASSFVAAEQYF. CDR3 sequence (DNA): TGTGCCAGCAGCTTCGTAGCTGCCGAGCAGTACTTC.

CDR3 residues: CATSDPRGAGGVYNEQFF. Written as DNA, the CDR3 is TGTGCCACCAGTGATCCCCGAGGAGCGGGAGGGGTCTACAATGAGCAGTTCTTC. The chain couples TRBV24-1 to TRBJ2-1, with TRBD2 identical over 10 bases. V was pared by 3 bases and J by 3 bases, with 10 bases of the junction left unmatched. The CDR3 consists of 18 residues. Germline CDR1 is KGHDR and CDR2 is SFDVKD.

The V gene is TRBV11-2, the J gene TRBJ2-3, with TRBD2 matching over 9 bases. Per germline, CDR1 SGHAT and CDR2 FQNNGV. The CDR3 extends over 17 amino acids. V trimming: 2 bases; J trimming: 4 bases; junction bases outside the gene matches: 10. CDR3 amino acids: CASSLIVAGAEADTQYF. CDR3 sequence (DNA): TGTGCCAGCAGCTTAATAGTAGCGGGAGCTGAAGCAGATACGCAGTATTTT.

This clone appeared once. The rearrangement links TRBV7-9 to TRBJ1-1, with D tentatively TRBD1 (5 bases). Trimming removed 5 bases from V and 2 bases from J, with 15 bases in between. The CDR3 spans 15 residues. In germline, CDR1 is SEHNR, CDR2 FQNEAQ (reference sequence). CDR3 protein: CASSPPGGSNTEAFF. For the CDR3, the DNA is TGTGCCAGCAGCCCCCCCGGGGGGAGCAACACTGAAGCTTTCTTT.

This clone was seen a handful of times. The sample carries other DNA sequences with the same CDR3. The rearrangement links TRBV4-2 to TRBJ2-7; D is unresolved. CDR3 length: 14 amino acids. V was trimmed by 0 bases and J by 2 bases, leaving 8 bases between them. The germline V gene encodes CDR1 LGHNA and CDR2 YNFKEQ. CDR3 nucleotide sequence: TGTGCCAGCAGCCAAGATTCAACTACCTACGAGCAGTACTTC. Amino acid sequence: CASSQDSTTYEQYF.

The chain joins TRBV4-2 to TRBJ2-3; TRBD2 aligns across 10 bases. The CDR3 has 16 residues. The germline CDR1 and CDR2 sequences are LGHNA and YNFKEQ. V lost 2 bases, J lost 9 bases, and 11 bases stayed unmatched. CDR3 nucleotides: TGTGCCAGCAGCCAACCACTAGCGGGAATTCAGATAACGCAGTATTTT. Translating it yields CASSQPLAGIQITQYF.

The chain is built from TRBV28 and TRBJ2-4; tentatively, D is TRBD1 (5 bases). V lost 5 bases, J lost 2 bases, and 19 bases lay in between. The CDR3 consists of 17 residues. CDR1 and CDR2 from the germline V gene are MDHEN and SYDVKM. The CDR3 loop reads CASSPSPEMGPKNIQYF. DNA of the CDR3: TGTGCCAGCAGTCCCTCCCCTGAGATGGGGCCCAAAAACATTCAGTACTTC. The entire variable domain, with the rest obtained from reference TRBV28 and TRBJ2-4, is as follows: DVKVTQSSRYLVKRTGEKVFLECVQDMDHENMFWYRQDPGLGLRLIYFSYDVKMKEKGDIPEGYSVSREKKERFSLILESASTNQTSMYLCASSPSPEMGPKNIQYFGAGTRLSVL.

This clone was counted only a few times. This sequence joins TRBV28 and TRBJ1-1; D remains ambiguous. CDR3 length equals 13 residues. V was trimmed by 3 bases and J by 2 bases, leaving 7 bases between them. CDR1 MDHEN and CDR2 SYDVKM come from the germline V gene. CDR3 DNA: TGTGCCAGCAGTTTGGTGCGCAACACTGAAGCTTTCTTT. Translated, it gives CASSLVRNTEAFF.

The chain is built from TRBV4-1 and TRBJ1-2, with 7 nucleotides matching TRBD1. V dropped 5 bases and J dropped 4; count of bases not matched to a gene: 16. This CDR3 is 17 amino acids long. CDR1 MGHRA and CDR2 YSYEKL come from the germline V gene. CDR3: CASSYGDSLRPSYGYTF. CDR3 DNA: TGCGCCAGCAGCTACGGGGACAGTCTTCGCCCGAGCTATGGCTACACCTTC.

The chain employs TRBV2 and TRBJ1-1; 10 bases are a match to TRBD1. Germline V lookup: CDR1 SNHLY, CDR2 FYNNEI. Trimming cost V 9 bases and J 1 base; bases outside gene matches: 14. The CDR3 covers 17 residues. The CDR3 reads CARRGSRDRGGNTEAFF. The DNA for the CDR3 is TGTGCCAGACGGGGATCGCGGGACAGGGGAGGGAACACTGAAGCTTTCTTT.

The CDR3 DNA reads TGTGCCAGCAGTTTAGGCGGGAGGCAACAAGAGACCCAGTACTTC. Translated: CASSLGGRQQETQYF. The rearrangement links TRBV28 to TRBJ2-5, with 8 bases lining up with TRBD2. Germline loops: CDR1 MDHEN, CDR2 SYDVKM. The CDR3 consists of 15 residues. Germline trimming cut 2 bases from V and 2 bases from J; bases unmatched to any gene: 4.

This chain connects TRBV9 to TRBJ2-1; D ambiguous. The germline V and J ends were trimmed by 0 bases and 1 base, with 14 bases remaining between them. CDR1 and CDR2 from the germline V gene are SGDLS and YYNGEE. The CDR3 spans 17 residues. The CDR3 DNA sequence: TGTGCCAGCAGCGTAGGTGATAGCCGTGAGTCCTACAATGAGCAGTTCTTC. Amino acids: CASSVGDSRESYNEQFF.

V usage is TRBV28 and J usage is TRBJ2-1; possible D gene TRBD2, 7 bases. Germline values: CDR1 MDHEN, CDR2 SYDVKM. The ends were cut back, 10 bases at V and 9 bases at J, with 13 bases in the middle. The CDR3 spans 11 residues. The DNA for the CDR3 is TGTGCCATCGGGGGGCCACGTGAGCAGTTCTTC. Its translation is CAIGGPREQFF.

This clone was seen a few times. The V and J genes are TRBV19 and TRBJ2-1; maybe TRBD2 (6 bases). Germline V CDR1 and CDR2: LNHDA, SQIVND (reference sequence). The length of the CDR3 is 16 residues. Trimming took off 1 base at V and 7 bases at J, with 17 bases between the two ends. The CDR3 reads CASSIGPVREPNEQFF. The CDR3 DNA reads TGTGCCAGTAGTATAGGTCCGGTGCGGGAACCTAATGAGCAGTTCTTC.